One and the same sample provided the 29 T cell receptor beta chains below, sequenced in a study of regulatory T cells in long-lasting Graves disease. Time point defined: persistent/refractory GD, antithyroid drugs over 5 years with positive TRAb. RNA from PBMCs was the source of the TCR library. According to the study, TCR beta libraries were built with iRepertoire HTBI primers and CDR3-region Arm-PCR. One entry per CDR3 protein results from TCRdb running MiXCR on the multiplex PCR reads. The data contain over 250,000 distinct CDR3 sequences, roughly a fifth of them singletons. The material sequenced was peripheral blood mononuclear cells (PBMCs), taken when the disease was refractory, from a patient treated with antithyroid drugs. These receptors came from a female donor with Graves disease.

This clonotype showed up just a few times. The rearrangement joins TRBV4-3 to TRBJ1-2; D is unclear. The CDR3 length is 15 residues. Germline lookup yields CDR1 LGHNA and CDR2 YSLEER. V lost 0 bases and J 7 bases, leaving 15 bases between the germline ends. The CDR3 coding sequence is TGCGCCAGCAGCCAAGATCGTCTCCCCCAGCGTGGCTACACCTTC. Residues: CASSQDRLPQRGYTF.

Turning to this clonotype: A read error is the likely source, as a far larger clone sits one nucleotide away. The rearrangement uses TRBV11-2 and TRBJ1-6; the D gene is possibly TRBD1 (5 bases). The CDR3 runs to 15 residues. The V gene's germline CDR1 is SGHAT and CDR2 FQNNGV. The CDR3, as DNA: TGTGCCAGCAGCGGGAGGAGCGGGGCAAATTCACCCCCCCACTTT. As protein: CASSGRSGANSPPHF.

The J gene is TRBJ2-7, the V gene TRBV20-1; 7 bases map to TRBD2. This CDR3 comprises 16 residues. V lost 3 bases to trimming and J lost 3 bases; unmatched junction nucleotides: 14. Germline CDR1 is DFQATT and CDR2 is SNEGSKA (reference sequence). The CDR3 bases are TGCAGTGCTAGTTTGGGGTGGGCGGGAGAGGGCTACGAGCAGTACTTC. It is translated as CSASLGWAGEGYEQYF.

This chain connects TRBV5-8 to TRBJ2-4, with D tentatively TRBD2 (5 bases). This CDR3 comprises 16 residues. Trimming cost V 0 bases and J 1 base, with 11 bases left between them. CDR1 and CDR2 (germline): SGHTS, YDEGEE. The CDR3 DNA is TGTGCCAGCAGCTTGGGGAGGAGGTCTGCCAAAAACATTCAGTACTTC. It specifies CASSLGRRSAKNIQYF.

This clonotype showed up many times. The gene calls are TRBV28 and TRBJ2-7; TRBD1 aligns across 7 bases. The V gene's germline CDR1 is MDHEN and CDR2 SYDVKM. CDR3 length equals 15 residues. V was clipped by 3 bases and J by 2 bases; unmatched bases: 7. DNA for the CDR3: TGTGCCAGCAGTTTGTCGGACAGGCCGGCCTACGAGCAGTACTTC. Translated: CASSLSDRPAYEQYF.

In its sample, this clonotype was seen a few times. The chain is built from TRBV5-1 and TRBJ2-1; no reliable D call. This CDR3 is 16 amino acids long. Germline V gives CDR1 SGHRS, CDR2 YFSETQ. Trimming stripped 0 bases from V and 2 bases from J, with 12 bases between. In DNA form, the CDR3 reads TGCGCCAGCAGCTTGGTTGCGACCGTCCCCTACAATGAGCAGTTCTTC. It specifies CASSLVATVPYNEQFF.

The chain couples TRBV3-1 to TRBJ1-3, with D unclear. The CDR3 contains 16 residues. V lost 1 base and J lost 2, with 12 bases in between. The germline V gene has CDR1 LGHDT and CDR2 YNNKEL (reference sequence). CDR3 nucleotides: TGTGCCAGCAGCCAAGTAAACAGTGGCCCTGGAAACACCATATATTTT. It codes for CASSQVNSGPGNTIYF.

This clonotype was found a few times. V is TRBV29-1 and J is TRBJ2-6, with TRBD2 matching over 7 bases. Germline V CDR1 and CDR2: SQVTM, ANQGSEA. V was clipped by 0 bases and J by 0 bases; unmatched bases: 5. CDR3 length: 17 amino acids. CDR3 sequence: CSVEDWGRDSGANVLTF. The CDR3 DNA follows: TGCAGCGTTGAAGATTGGGGGAGGGACTCTGGGGCCAACGTCCTGACTTTC.

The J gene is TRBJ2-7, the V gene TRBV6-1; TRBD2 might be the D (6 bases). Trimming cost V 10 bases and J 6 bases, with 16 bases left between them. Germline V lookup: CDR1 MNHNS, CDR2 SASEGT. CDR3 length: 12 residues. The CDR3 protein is CAIQGRRGEQYF. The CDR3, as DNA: TGTGCCATCCAGGGACGGCGGGGCGAGCAGTACTTC.

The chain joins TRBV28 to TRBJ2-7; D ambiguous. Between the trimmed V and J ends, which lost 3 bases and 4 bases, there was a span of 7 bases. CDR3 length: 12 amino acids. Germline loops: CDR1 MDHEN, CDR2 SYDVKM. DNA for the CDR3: TGTGCCAGCAGTTTCCCCAAGTACGAGCAGTACTTC. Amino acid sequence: CASSFPKYEQYF.

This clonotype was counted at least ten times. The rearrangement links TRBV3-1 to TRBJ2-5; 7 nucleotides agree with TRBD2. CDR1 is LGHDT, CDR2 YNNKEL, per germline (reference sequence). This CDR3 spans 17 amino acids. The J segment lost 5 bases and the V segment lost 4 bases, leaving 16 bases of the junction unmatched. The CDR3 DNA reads TGTGCCAGCAGCCCCAGTTCCGGACTAGAGTCCGGGGAGACCCAGTACTTC. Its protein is CASSPSSGLESGETQYF.

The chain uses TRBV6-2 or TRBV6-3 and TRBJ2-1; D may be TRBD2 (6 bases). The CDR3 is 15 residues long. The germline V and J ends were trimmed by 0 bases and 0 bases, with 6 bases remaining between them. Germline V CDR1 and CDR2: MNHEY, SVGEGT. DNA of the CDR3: TGTGCCAGCAGTTACTCGGGGGGCTCCTACAATGAGCAGTTCTTC. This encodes CASSYSGGSYNEQFF.

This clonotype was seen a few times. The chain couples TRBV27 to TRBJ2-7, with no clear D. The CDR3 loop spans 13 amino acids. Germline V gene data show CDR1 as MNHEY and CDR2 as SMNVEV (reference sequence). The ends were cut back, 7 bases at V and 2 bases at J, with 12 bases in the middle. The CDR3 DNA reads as TGTGCCAGCACCCCCACTCCTCCCTACGAGCAGTACTTC. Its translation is CASTPTPPYEQYF.

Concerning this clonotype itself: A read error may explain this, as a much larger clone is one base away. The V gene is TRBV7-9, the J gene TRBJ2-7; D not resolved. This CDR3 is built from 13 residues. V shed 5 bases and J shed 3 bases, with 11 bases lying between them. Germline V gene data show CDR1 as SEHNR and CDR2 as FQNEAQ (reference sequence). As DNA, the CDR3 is TGTGCCAGCAGCCCGACTGCCTACTACGAGCAGTACTTC. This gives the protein CASSPTAYYEQYF.

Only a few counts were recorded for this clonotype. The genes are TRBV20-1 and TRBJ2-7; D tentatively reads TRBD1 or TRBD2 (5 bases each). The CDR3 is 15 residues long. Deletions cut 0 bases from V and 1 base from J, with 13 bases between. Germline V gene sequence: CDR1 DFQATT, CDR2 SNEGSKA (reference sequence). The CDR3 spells CSARDITGLSYEQYF. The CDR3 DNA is TGCAGTGCTAGAGATATTACAGGACTGTCCTACGAGCAGTACTTC.

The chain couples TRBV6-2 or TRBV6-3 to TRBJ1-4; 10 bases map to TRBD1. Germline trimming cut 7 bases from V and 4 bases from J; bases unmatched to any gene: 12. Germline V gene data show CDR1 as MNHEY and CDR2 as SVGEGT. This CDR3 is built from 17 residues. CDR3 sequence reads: CASTLQSGTGVNEKLFF. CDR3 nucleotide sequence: TGTGCCAGCACTCTACAATCCGGGACAGGGGTTAATGAAAAACTGTTTTTT.

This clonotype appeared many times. CDR3 residues: CASSPGLGDEQYF. The CDR3 DNA reads TGTGCCAGCTCACCGGGCCTCGGAGACGAGCAGTACTTC. V is TRBV18 and J is TRBJ2-7, with unresolved D. Trimming took 3 bases from V and 5 from J, leaving 11 bases between them. CDR1 is KGHSH and CDR2 is LQKENI in the germline V gene. The CDR3 length is 13 residues.

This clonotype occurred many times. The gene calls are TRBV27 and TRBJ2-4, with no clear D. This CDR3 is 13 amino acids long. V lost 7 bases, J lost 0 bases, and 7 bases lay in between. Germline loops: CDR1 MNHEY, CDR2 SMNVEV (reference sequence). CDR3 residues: CASKELAKNIQYF. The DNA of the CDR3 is TGTGCCAGCAAAGAACTAGCCAAAAACATTCAGTACTTC.

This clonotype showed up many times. CDR3 in DNA: TGTGCCAGCAGCTTAGAACAGAAAGAGACCCAGTACTTC. This gives the protein CASSLEQKETQYF. This rearrangement joins TRBV7-2 to TRBJ2-5; D uncertain. This CDR3 region has 13 residues. Trimming shortened V by 1 base and J by 3 bases, and 6 bases separated the two germline ends. The germline CDR1 and CDR2 sequences are SGHTA and FQGNSA.

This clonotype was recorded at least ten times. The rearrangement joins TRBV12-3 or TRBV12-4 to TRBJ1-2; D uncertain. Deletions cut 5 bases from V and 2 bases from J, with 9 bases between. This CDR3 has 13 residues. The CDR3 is CASSQDGNYGYTF. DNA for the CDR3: TGTGCCAGCAGTCAGGACGGGAACTATGGCTACACCTTC.

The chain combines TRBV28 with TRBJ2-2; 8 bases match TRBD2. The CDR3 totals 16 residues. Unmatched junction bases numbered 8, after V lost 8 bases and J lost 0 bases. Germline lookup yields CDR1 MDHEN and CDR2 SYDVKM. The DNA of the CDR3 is TGTGCCAGCGCCAGACTAGCGCGCGCGAACACCGGGGAGCTGTTTTTT. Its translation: CASARLARANTGELFF.

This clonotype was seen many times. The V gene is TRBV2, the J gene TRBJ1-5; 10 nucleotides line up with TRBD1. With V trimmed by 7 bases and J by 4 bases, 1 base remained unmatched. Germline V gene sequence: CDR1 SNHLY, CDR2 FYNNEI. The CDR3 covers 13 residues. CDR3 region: CASTGQGNQPQHF. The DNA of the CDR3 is TGTGCCAGCACGGGACAGGGGAATCAGCCCCAGCATTTT.

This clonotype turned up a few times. As DNA, the CDR3 is TGTGCCAGCAGCTTAGTAGAGGGGCGGGGGGGCGAGCAGTACTTC. This sequence encodes CASSLVEGRGGEQYF. This chain connects TRBV7-2 to TRBJ2-7; 9 nucleotides agree with TRBD2. V dropped 1 base and J dropped 6; count of bases not matched to a gene: 7. This CDR3 comprises 15 residues. Germline assignment: CDR1 SGHTA and CDR2 FQGNSA. Drawing the rest from reference TRBV7-2 and TRBJ2-7, the complete variable domain is GAGVSQSPSNKVTEKGKDVELRCDPISGHTALYWYRQSLGQGLEFLIYFQGNSAPDKSGLPSDRFSAERTGGSVSTLTIQRTQQEDSAVYLCASSLVEGRGGEQYFGPGTRLTVT.

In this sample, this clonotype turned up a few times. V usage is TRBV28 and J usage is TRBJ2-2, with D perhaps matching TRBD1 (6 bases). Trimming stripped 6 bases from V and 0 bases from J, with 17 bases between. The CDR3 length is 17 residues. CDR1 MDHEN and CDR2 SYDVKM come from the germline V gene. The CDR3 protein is CASSPQGRKTNTGELFF. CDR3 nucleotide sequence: TGTGCCAGCAGCCCCCAGGGGCGTAAAACGAACACCGGGGAGCTGTTTTTT.

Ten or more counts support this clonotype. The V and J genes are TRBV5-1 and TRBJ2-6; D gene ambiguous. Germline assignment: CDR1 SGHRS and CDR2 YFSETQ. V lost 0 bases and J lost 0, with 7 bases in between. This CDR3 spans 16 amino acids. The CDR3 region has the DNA TGCGCCAGCAGCTTGGGGGCCCGCTCTGGGGCCAACGTCCTGACTTTC. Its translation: CASSLGARSGANVLTF. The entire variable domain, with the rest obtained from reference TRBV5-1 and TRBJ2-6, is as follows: KAGVTQTPRYLIKTRGQQVTLSCSPISGHRSVSWYQQTPGQGLQFLFEYFSETQRNKGNFPGRFSGRQFSNSRSEMNVSTLELGDSALYLCASSLGARSGANVLTFGAGSRLTVL.

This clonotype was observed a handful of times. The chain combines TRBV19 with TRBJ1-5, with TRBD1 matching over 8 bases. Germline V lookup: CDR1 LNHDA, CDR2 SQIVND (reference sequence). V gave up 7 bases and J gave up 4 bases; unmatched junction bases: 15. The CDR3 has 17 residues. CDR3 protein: CASTPRGQGAINQPQHF. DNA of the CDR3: TGTGCCAGTACCCCCCGGGGGCAGGGGGCCATTAATCAGCCCCAGCATTTT. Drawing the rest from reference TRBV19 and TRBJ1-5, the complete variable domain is DGGITQSPKYLFRKEGQNVTLSCEQNLNHDAMYWYRQDPGQGLRLIYYSQIVNDFQKGDIAEGYSVSREKKESFPLTVTSAQKNPTAFYLCASTPRGQGAINQPQHFGDGTRLSIL.

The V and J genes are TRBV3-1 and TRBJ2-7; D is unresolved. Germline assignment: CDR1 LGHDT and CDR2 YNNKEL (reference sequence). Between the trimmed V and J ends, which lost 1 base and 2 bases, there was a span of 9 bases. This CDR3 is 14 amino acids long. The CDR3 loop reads CASSQVYPPYEQYF. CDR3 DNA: TGTGCCAGCAGCCAAGTTTACCCCCCCTACGAGCAGTACTTC.

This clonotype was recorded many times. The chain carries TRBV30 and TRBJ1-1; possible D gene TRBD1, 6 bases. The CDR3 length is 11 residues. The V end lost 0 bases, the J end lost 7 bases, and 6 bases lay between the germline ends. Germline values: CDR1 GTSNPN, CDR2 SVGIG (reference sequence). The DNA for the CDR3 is TGTGCCTGGAGTGTACAGGGTGAAGCTTTCTTT. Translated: CAWSVQGEAFF.

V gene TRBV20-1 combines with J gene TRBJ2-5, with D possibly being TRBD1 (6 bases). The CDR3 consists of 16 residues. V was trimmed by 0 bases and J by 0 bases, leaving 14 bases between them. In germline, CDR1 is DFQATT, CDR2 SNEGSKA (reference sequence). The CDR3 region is CSARDRGHNYQETQYF. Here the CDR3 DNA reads TGCAGTGCTAGAGATCGGGGACATAATTACCAAGAGACCCAGTACTTC.